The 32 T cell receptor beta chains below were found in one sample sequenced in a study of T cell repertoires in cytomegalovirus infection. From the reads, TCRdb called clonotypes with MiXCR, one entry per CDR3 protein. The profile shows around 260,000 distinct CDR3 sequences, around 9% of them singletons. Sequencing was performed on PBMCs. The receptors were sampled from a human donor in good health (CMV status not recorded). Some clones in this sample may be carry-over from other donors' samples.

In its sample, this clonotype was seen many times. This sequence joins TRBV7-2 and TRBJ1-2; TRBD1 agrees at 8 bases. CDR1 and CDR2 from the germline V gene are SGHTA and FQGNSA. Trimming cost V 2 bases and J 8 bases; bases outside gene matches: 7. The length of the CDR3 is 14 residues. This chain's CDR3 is CASSLKTTGEGYTF. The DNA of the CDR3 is TGTGCCAGCAGCTTAAAAACGACAGGGGAGGGCTACACCTTC.

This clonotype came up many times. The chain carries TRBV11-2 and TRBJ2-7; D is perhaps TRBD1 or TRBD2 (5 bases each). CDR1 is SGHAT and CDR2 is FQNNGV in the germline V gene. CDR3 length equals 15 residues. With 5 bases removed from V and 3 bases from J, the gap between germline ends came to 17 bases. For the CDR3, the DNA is TGTGCCAGCAGCCCGGGGACGGAGATTCGCTACGAGCAGTACTTC. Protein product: CASSPGTEIRYEQYF.

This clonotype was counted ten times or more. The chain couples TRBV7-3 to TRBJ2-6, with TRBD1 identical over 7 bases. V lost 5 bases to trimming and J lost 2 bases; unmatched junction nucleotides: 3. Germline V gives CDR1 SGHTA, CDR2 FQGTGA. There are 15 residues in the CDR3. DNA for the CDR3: TGTGCCAGCAGCATACAGGGGACTGGGGCCAACGTCCTGACTTTC. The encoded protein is CASSIQGTGANVLTF.

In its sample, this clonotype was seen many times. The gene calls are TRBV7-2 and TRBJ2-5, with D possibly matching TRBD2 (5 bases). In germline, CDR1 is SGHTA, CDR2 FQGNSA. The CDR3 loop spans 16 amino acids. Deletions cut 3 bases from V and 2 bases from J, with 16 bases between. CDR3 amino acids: CASSLGARTDQETQYF. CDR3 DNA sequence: TGTGCCAGCAGCTTGGGAGCAAGGACGGATCAAGAGACCCAGTACTTC.

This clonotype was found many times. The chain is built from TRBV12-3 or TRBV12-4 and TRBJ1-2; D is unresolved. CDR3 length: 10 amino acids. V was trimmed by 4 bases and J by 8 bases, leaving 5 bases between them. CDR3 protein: CASSSTGYTF. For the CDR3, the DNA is TGTGCCAGCAGTTCCACGGGCTACACCTTC.

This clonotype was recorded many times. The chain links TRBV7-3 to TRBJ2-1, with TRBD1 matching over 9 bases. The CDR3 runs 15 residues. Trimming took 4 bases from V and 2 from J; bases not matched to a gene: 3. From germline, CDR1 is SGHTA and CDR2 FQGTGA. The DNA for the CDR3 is TGTGCCAGCAGCTCGACAGGGGGGGCCTACAATGAGCAGTTCTTC. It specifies CASSSTGGAYNEQFF.

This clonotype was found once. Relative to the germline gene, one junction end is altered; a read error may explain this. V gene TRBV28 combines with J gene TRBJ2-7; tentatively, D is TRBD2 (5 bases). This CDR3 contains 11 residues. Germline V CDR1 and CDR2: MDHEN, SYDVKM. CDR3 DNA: TGTGCCAGCAGTCTAGGTTGGGAGCAGCACTTC. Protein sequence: CASSLGWEQHF.

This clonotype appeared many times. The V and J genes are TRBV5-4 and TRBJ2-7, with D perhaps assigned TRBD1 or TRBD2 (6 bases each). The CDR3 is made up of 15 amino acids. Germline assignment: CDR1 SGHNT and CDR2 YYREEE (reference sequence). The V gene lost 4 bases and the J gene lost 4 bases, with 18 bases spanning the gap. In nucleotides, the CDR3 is TGTGCCAGCAGCCCCAGTACGGACAGCGGGTACGAGCAGTACTTC. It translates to CASSPSTDSGYEQYF.

The CDR3 DNA sequence: TGCGCCAGCAGCCAAGTGGGCAAGAATTCACCCCTCCACTTT. The encoded protein is CASSQVGKNSPLHF. The chain carries TRBV4-3 and TRBJ1-6; D gene ambiguous. Trimming removed 1 base at V and 7 bases at J, with 8 bases between. Per the germline V gene, CDR1 is LGHNA and CDR2 is YSLEER. CDR3 size: 14 residues.

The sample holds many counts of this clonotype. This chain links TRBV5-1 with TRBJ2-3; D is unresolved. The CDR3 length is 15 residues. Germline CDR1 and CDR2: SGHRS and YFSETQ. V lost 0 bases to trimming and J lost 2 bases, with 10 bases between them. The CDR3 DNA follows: TGCGCCAGCAGCTTGGACGGAGCCCTCACAGATACGCAGTATTTT. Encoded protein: CASSLDGALTDTQYF. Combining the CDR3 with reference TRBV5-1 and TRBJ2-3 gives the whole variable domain KAGVTQTPRYLIKTRGQQVTLSCSPISGHRSVSWYQQTPGQGLQFLFEYFSETQRNKGNFPGRFSGRQFSNSRSEMNVSTLELGDSALYLCASSLDGALTDTQYFGPGTRLTVL.

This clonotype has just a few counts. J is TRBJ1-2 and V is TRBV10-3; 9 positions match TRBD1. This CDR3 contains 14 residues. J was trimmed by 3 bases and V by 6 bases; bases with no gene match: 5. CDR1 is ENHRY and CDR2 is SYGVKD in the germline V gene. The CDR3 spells CAIRTGGADYGYTF. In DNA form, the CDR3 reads TGTGCCATCAGAACAGGGGGCGCTGACTATGGCTACACCTTC.

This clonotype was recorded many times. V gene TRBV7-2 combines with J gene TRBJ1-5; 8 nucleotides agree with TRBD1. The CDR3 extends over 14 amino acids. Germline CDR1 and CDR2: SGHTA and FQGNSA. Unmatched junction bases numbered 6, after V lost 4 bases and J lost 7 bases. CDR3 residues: CASSSRTGPQPQHF. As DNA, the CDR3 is TGTGCCAGCAGCTCTCGGACAGGGCCGCAGCCCCAGCATTTT.

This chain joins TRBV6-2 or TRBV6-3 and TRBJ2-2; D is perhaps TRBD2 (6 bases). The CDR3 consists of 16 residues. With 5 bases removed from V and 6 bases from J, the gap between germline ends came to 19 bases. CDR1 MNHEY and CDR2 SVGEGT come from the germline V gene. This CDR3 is CASSTPGGSRAGELFF. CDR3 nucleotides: TGTGCCAGCAGTACCCCTGGGGGGTCTCGGGCCGGGGAGCTGTTTTTT.

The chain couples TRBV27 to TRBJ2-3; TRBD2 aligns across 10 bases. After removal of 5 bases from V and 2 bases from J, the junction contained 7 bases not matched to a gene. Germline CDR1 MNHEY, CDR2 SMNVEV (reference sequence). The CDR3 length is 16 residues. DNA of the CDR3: TGTGCCAGCAGTCGTAGCGGGGGGCCTTTCACAGATACGCAGTATTTT. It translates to CASSRSGGPFTDTQYF.

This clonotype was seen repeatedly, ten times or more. CDR3 region: CASSLLAGGNEQFF. The CDR3 nucleotides are TGTGCCAGCAGCTTACTAGCGGGGGGTAATGAGCAGTTCTTC. This chain uses TRBV7-3 with TRBJ2-1; 11 bases are shared with TRBD2. From germline, CDR1 is SGHTA and CDR2 FQGTGA. The ends lost 2 bases at V and 7 bases at J; junction bases unmatched: 1. There are 14 residues in the CDR3.

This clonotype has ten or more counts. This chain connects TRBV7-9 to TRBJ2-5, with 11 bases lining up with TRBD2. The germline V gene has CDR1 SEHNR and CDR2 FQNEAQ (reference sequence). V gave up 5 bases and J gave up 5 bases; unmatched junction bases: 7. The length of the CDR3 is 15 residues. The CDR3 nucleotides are TGTGCCAGCAGCCCAGGAATAGCGGGAGGGGAGACCCAGTACTTC. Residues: CASSPGIAGGETQYF.

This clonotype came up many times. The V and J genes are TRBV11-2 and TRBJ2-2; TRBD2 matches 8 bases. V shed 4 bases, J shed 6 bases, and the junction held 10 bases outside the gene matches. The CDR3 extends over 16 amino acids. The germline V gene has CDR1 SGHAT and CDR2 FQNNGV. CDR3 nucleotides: TGTGCCAGCAGCTACCTTGATTCGGGGGGGGCCGGGGAGCTGTTTTTT. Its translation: CASSYLDSGGAGELFF.

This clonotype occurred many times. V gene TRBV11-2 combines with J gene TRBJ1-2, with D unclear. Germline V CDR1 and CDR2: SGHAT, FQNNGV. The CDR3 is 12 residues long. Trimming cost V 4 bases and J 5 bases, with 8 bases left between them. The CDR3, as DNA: TGTGCCAGCAGCTCCGAGTCGTATGGCTACACCTTC. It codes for CASSSESYGYTF.

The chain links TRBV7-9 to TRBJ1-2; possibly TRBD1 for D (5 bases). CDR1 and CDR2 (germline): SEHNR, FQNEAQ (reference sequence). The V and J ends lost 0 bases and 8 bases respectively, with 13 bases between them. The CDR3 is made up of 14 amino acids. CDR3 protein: CASSLAPGLQGYTF. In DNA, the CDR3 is TGTGCCAGCAGCTTAGCGCCGGGGCTGCAAGGCTACACCTTC.

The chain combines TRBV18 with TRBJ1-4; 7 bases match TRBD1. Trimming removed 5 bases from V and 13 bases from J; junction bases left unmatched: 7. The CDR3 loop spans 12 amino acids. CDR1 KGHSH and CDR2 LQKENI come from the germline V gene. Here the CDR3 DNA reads TGTGCCAGCTCAATAACACAGGGGAGACTGTTTTTT. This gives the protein CASSITQGRLFF. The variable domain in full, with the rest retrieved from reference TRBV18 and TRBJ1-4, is NAGVMQNPRHLVRRRGQEARLRCSPMKGHSHVYWYRQLPEEGLKFMVYLQKENIIDESGMPKERFSAEFPKEGPSILRIQQVVRGDSAAYFCASSITQGRLFFGSGTQLSVL.

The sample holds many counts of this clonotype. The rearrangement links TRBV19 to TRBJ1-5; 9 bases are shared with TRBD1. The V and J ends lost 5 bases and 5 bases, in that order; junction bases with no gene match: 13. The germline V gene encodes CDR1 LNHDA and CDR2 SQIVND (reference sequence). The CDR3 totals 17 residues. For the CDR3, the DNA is TGTGCCAGTAGTCGGACAGGGGTTGGGGGTCGGGATCAGCCCCAGCATTTT. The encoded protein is CASSRTGVGGRDQPQHF. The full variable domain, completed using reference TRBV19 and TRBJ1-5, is DGGITQSPKYLFRKEGQNVTLSCEQNLNHDAMYWYRQDPGQGLRLIYYSQIVNDFQKGDIAEGYSVSREKKESFPLTVTSAQKNPTAFYLCASSRTGVGGRDQPQHFGDGTRLSIL.

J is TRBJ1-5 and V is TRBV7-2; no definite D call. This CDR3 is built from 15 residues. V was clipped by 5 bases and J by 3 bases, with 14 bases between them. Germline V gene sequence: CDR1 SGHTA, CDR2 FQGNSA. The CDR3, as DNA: TGTGCCAGCAGCCTCCATCCAGACGTCAATCAGCCCCAGCATTTT. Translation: CASSLHPDVNQPQHF.

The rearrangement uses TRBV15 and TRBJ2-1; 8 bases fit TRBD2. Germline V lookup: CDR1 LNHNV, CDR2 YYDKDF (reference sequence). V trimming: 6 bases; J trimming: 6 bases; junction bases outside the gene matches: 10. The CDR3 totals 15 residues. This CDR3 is CATRPGGGPSNEQFF. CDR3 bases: TGTGCCACCAGACCCGGGGGGGGGCCTTCCAATGAGCAGTTCTTC.

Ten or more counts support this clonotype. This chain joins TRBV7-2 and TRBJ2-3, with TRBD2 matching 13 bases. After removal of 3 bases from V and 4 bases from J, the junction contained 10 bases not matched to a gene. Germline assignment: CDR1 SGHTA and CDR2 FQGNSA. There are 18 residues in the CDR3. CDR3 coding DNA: TGTGCCAGCAGCTTCAAACCGGGACTAGCGGGACAGGCAGATACGCAGTATTTT. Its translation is CASSFKPGLAGQADTQYF.

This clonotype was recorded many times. CDR3 DNA sequence: TGTGCCAGCAGCTTCGGCTCCAGGGGTGCAGATACGCAGTATTTT. It codes for CASSFGSRGADTQYF. The rearrangement uses TRBV7-2 and TRBJ2-3, with D possibly matching TRBD1 (6 bases). The V gene lost 3 bases and the J gene lost 4 bases, with 14 bases spanning the gap. Germline lookup yields CDR1 SGHTA and CDR2 FQGNSA. CDR3 length: 15 residues.

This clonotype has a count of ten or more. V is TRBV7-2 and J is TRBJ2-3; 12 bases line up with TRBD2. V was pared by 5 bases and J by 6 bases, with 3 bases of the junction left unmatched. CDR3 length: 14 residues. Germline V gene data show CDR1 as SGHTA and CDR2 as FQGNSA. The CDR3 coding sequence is TGTGCCAGCAGCGTAGGACTAGCGGGGGATACGCAGTATTTT. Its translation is CASSVGLAGDTQYF.

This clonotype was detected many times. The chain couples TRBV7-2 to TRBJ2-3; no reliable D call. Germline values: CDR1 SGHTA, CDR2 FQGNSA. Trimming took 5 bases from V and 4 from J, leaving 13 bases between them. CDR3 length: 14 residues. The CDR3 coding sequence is TGTGCCAGCAGCCAACGCACCCCCTCAGATACGCAGTATTTT. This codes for CASSQRTPSDTQYF. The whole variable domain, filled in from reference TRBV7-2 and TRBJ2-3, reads GAGVSQSPSNKVTEKGKDVELRCDPISGHTALYWYRQSLGQGLEFLIYFQGNSAPDKSGLPSDRFSAERTGGSVSTLTIQRTQQEDSAVYLCASSQRTPSDTQYFGPGTRLTVL.

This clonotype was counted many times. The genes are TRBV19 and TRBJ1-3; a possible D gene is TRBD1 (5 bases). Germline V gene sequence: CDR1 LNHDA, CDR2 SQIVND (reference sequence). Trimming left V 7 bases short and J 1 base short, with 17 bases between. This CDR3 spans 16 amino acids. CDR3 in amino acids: CASTQPGQVSGNTIYF. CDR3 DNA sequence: TGTGCCAGTACGCAGCCAGGACAAGTTTCTGGAAACACCATATATTTT.

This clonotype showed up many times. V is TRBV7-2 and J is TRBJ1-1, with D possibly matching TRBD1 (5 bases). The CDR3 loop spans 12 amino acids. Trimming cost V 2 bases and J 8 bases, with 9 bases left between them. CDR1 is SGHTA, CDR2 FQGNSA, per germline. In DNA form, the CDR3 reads TGTGCCAGCAGCTTAAGTCGGGACGAAGCTTTCTTT. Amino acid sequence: CASSLSRDEAFF.

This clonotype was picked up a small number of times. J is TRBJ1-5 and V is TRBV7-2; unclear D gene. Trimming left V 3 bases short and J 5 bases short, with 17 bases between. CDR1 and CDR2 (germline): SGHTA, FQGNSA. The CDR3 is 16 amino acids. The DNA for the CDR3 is TGTGCCAGCAGCTTGGCGGGAACACAAGTCTATCAGCCCCAGCATTTT. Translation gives CASSLAGTQVYQPQHF.

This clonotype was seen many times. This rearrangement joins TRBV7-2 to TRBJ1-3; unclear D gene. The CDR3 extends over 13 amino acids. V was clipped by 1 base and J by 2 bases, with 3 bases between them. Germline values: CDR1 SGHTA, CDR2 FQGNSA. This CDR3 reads CASSLVTGNTIYF. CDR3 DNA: TGTGCCAGCAGCTTAGTGACTGGAAACACCATATATTTT.

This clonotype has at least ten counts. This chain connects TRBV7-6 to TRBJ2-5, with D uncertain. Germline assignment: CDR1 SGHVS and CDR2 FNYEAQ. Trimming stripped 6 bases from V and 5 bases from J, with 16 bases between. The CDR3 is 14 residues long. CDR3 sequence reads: CASSFPQLGETQYF. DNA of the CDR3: TGTGCCAGCAGTTTCCCCCAGCTCGGGGAGACCCAGTACTTC. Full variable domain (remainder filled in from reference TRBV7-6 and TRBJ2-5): GAGVSQSPRYKVTKRGQDVALRCDPISGHVSLYWYRQALGQGPEFLTYFNYEAQQDKSGLPNDRFSAERPEGSISTLTIQRTEQRDSAMYRCASSFPQLGETQYFGPGTRLLVL.